These 31 T cell receptor beta chains were all obtained from the same sample, sequenced in a study of radiotherapy plus CTLA-4 blockade in lung cancer. Assay: immunoSEQ multiplex PCR; the TCRdb copy retains only in-frame clones and omits some. The table has roughly 86,000 clones, around 83% seen once. The sample consisted of peripheral blood, taken from a patient treated with radiotherapy plus ipilimumab. The origin of the receptors is a human donor with non-small cell lung cancer who had stable disease on radiotherapy plus ipilimumab.

The chain combines TRBV28 with TRBJ2-5, with D perhaps matching TRBD2 (5 bases). This CDR3 region has 16 residues. Germline V gene data show CDR1 as MDHEN and CDR2 as SYDVKM. Trimming shortened V by 6 bases and J by 7 bases, and 24 bases separated the two germline ends. The chain's CDR3 is CASSPPQVGPRGTQYF. CDR3 bases: TGTGCCAGCAGCCCCCCTCAGGTAGGGCCTCGGGGGACCCAGTACTTC.

J is TRBJ1-6 and V is TRBV6-5, with D unclear. Germline assignment: CDR1 MNHEY and CDR2 SVGAGI. CDR3 size: 12 residues. V lost 4 bases and J 11 bases, leaving 9 bases between the germline ends. CDR3 bases: TGTGCCAGCAGTTTCGGTCAAGCACCCCTCCACTTT. Residues: CASSFGQAPLHF.

This clone was picked up one time. V gene TRBV7-2 combines with J gene TRBJ2-2; 13 bases match TRBD2. The CDR3 loop spans 16 amino acids. After removal of 6 bases from V and 4 bases from J, the junction contained 5 bases not matched to a gene. Germline V gene lookup returns CDR1 SGHTA and CDR2 FQGNSA. The DNA for the CDR3 is TGTGCCAGCAGGTCGACTAGCGGGAGGTTCACCGGGGAGCTGTTTTTT. It codes for CASRSTSGRFTGELFF.

This chain joins TRBV6-1 and TRBJ1-2, with TRBD1 identical over 9 bases. The CDR3 covers 14 residues. V shed 6 bases, J shed 8 bases, and the junction held 10 bases outside the gene matches. Germline lookup yields CDR1 MNHNS and CDR2 SASEGT. DNA for the CDR3: TGTGCCAGCAGGACAAGACAGGGGGGAGGAGGCTACACCTTC. Protein sequence: CASRTRQGGGGYTF.

The V call is TRBV9, the J call TRBJ1-3; 8 bases fit TRBD1. The junction had 2 bases not matched to a gene; V was cut back by 0 bases and J by 3 bases. This CDR3 contains 15 residues. Germline V gene lookup returns CDR1 SGDLS and CDR2 YYNGEE. The CDR3 reads CASSVGGQGGNTIYF. In nucleotides, the CDR3 is TGTGCCAGCAGCGTAGGCGGACAGGGTGGAAACACCATATATTTT.

This rearrangement joins TRBV7-2 to TRBJ2-7, with a tentative D call TRBD1 (6 bases). Germline V gene sequence: CDR1 SGHTA, CDR2 FQGNSA. V lost 1 base and J 6 bases, leaving 16 bases between the germline ends. This CDR3 comprises 15 residues. The CDR3 nucleotides read TGTGCCAGCAGCTTAGAGGGTGGCAGGGGTTCCGAGCAGTACTTC. This encodes CASSLEGGRGSEQYF.

This clone came up a few times. The chain couples TRBV28 to TRBJ1-2; D possibly corresponds to TRBD1 (5 bases). The germline V gene has CDR1 MDHEN and CDR2 SYDVKM. The CDR3 contains 14 residues. Trimming pared 5 bases from V and 8 bases from J, leaving 18 bases between. For the CDR3, the DNA is TGTGCCAGCAGTCGGGTGGGGGTGACGAGAGGCTACACCTTC. This gives the protein CASSRVGVTRGYTF.

The V gene is TRBV27, the J gene TRBJ2-5; TRBD1 matches at 7 bases. Germline values: CDR1 MNHEY, CDR2 SMNVEV (reference sequence). With 3 bases clipped from V and 3 bases from J, the junction kept 1 base outside the gene matches. The CDR3 is made up of 13 amino acids. CDR3 in DNA: TGTGCCAGCAGTTTGCAGGGGGAAGAGACCCAGTACTTC. Translating gives CASSLQGEETQYF.

The chain recombines TRBV25-1 with TRBJ2-5, with D unclear. Trimming took 6 bases from V and 4 from J, leaving 3 bases between them. This CDR3 contains 10 residues. In germline, CDR1 is MGHDK, CDR2 SYGVNS. Here the CDR3 DNA reads TGTGCCAGCAGGGGAGAGACCCAGTACTTC. Translating it yields CASRGETQYF.

The chain is built from TRBV4-1 and TRBJ1-5; 7 bases align to TRBD1. V was pared by 0 bases and J by 6 bases, with 11 bases of the junction left unmatched. The CDR3 sequence is 17 residues long. Per the germline V gene, CDR1 is MGHRA and CDR2 is YSYEKL. The CDR3 DNA follows: TGCGCCAGCAGCCAAGAGGGCGAGGGGGCTGGAGGTCAGCCCCAGCATTTT. Translation gives CASSQEGEGAGGQPQHF.

Worth noting for this clone: A read error is likely, as this CDR3 ends without the conserved phenylalanine or tryptophan. The rearrangement uses TRBV28 and TRBJ1-2; a possible D gene is TRBD1 (5 bases). Looked up from germline, CDR1 is MDHEN and CDR2 is SYDVKM. This CDR3 is 15 amino acids long. V was clipped by 3 bases and J by 5 bases, with 16 bases between them. The CDR3 loop is CASSLTVPIHYGYTL. The CDR3 bases are TGTGCCAGCAGTTTGACAGTACCCATTCATTATGGCTACACCCTC.

In this sample, this clone turned up once. The gene calls are TRBV6-1 and TRBJ1-6, with a possible D match to TRBD1 (5 bases). Germline lookup yields CDR1 MNHNS and CDR2 SASEGT. This CDR3 has 14 amino acids. Trimming took 2 bases from V and 6 from J, leaving 8 bases between them. CDR3 sequence: CASSELRGNSPLHF. Here the CDR3 DNA reads TGTGCCAGCAGTGAACTGAGGGGTAATTCACCCCTCCACTTT.

The rearrangement joins TRBV30 to TRBJ2-5; D is possibly TRBD2 (5 bases). V lost 1 base to trimming and J lost 5 bases, with 5 bases between them. The CDR3 has 11 residues. CDR1 is GTSNPN, CDR2 SVGIG, per germline (reference sequence). The DNA for the CDR3 is TGTGCCTGGAGTGCGGGGGAGACCCAGTACTTC. This encodes CAWSAGETQYF.

The chain employs TRBV18 and TRBJ2-5; D not resolved. Germline V lookup: CDR1 KGHSH, CDR2 LQKENI. The CDR3 loop spans 13 amino acids. The V gene lost 4 bases and the J gene lost 4 bases, with 10 bases spanning the gap. CDR3 in amino acids: CASSRGRGETQYF. For the CDR3, the DNA is TGTGCCAGCTCACGCGGACGTGGAGAGACCCAGTACTTC.

The gene calls are TRBV11-2 and TRBJ2-1; TRBD2 matches 10 bases. V shed 2 bases, J shed 6 bases, and the junction held 1 base outside the gene matches. Per the germline V gene, CDR1 is SGHAT and CDR2 is FQNNGV. The CDR3 has 14 amino acids. The CDR3 bases are TGTGCCAGCAGCTTAACTAGCGGGATCAATGAGCAGTTCTTC. Amino acids: CASSLTSGINEQFF.

V is TRBV2 and J is TRBJ1-1, with a possible D match to TRBD1 (5 bases). This CDR3 region has 14 residues. V lost 4 bases and J 4 bases, leaving 13 bases between the germline ends. CDR1 and CDR2 from the germline V gene are SNHLY and FYNNEI. The CDR3 is CASSVEGKGTEAFF. The CDR3 bases are TGTGCCAGCAGTGTGGAGGGGAAGGGCACTGAAGCTTTCTTT.

The chain links TRBV6-6 to TRBJ1-2, with no clear D. This CDR3 has 14 amino acids. Germline loops: CDR1 MNHNY, CDR2 SVGAGI (reference sequence). Trimming removed 2 bases from V and 4 bases from J, with 11 bases in between. The CDR3 is CASSYRSTVYGYTF. The CDR3 DNA follows: TGTGCCAGCAGTTACAGGTCCACAGTCTATGGCTACACCTTC.

The rearrangement uses TRBV9 and TRBJ2-1, with TRBD2 identical over 8 bases. CDR3 length: 17 amino acids. Per the germline V gene, CDR1 is SGDLS and CDR2 is YYNGEE. V was pared by 3 bases and J by 7 bases, with 15 bases of the junction left unmatched. The CDR3 is CASSGSTSGSPWNEQFF. The CDR3 bases are TGTGCCAGCAGCGGGTCCACGAGCGGGAGCCCCTGGAATGAGCAGTTCTTC.

This clone occurred once. This sequence joins TRBV27 and TRBJ2-7, with 7 bases matching TRBD2. V shed 5 bases and J 3 bases; nucleotides not matched to a gene: 16. Germline V CDR1 and CDR2: MNHEY, SMNVEV (reference sequence). The CDR3 contains 17 residues. The CDR3 protein is CASSTPPSTSRHYEQYF. Written as DNA, the CDR3 is TGTGCCAGCAGTACCCCCCCCTCGACTAGCAGACACTACGAGCAGTACTTC.

The sample holds one count of this clone. The rearrangement uses TRBV19 and TRBJ1-2; tentatively, D is TRBD1 (6 bases). Trimming left V 3 bases short and J 1 base short, with 12 bases between. CDR1 is LNHDA, CDR2 SQIVND, per germline (reference sequence). The CDR3 spans 15 residues. The CDR3: CASSMDSSFNYGYTF. The CDR3 DNA reads TGTGCCAGTAGTATGGACAGTTCGTTTAACTATGGCTACACCTTC. The complete variable domain, with remaining parts taken from reference TRBV19 and TRBJ1-2, reads DGGITQSPKYLFRKEGQNVTLSCEQNLNHDAMYWYRQDPGQGLRLIYYSQIVNDFQKGDIAEGYSVSREKKESFPLTVTSAQKNPTAFYLCASSMDSSFNYGYTFGSGTRLTVV.

The genes are TRBV29-1 and TRBJ2-1; D is ambiguous. The germline V gene has CDR1 SQVTM and CDR2 ANQGSEA. The CDR3 runs to 15 residues. V was clipped by 6 bases and J by 7 bases, with 22 bases between them. The CDR3 region has the DNA TGCAGCGTACAAGGCTTGGTGGTACGGTCAAATGAGCAGTTCTTC. Protein: CSVQGLVVRSNEQFF.

The rearrangement uses TRBV28 and TRBJ1-6; 7 bases agree with TRBD1. Germline lookup yields CDR1 MDHEN and CDR2 SYDVKM. CDR3 size: 12 residues. With 6 bases clipped from V and 14 bases from J, the junction kept 7 bases outside the gene matches. The CDR3 spells CASRGTAFTLHF. CDR3 DNA sequence: TGTGCCAGCAGAGGGACAGCCTTCACCCTCCACTTT.

The chain employs TRBV28 and TRBJ1-1; TRBD1 agrees at 7 bases. The CDR3 spans 11 residues. Germline values: CDR1 MDHEN, CDR2 SYDVKM. V shed 5 bases, J shed 9 bases, and the junction held 3 bases outside the gene matches. The CDR3: CASSGGQQAFF. CDR3 nucleotide sequence: TGTGCCAGCAGTGGGGGACAGCAAGCTTTCTTT.

A word on this clone: The sample carries other DNA sequences with the same CDR3. V usage is TRBV7-3 and J usage is TRBJ2-5; D is ambiguous. The CDR3 has 13 amino acids. Trimming took 3 bases from V and 2 from J, leaving 7 bases between them. The germline gives CDR1 SGHTA, CDR2 FQGTGA. CDR3 coding DNA: TGTGCCAGCAGCTTGCGACCACAAGAGACCCAGTACTTC. Amino acids: CASSLRPQETQYF.

V is TRBV28 and J is TRBJ2-5; D may be TRBD2 (7 bases). This CDR3 has 19 residues. Trimming took 7 bases from V and 2 from J, leaving 29 bases between them. CDR1 and CDR2 from the germline V gene are MDHEN and SYDVKM. The CDR3 is CASIPTSGDKRGRQETQYF. The CDR3 DNA sequence: TGTGCCAGCATCCCTACCTCAGGGGATAAGCGGGGTCGACAAGAGACCCAGTACTTC. Full variable domain (rest looked up from reference TRBV28 and TRBJ2-5): DVKVTQSSRYLVKRTGEKVFLECVQDMDHENMFWYRQDPGLGLRLIYFSYDVKMKEKGDIPEGYSVSREKKERFSLILESASTNQTSMYLCASIPTSGDKRGRQETQYFGPGTRLLVL.

The CDR3 is CASSLTDEQFF. The CDR3 nucleotides read TGTGCCAGCAGCCTGACCGATGAGCAGTTCTTC. J is TRBJ2-1 and V is TRBV5-4; no definite D call. Germline V gene sequence: CDR1 SGHNT, CDR2 YYREEE (reference sequence). The CDR3 extends over 11 amino acids. Trimming shortened V by 4 bases and J by 8 bases, and 7 bases separated the two germline ends.

This chain links TRBV19 with TRBJ1-5; the D is unclear. V lost 6 bases, J lost 4 bases, and 7 bases lay in between. The CDR3 length is 12 residues. Germline V CDR1 and CDR2: LNHDA, SQIVND (reference sequence). CDR3 nucleotide sequence: TGTGCCAGTAGGAGTGGGAATCAGCCCCAGCATTTT. This codes for CASRSGNQPQHF.

The V call is TRBV7-8, the J call TRBJ1-5, with D perhaps TRBD1 (5 bases). The CDR3 loop spans 15 amino acids. V was clipped by 5 bases and J by 4 bases, with 15 bases between them. Germline loops: CDR1 SGHVS, CDR2 FQNEAQ. CDR3 loop: CASSASGGRNQPQHF. The CDR3 region has the DNA TGTGCCAGCAGCGCCTCGGGGGGGAGAAATCAGCCCCAGCATTTT. Filled out from reference TRBV7-8 and TRBJ1-5, the complete variable domain reads GAGVSQSPRYKVAKRGQDVALRCDPISGHVSLFWYQQALGQGPEFLTYFQNEAQLDKSGLPSDRFFAERPEGSVSTLKIQRTQQEDSAVYLCASSASGGRNQPQHFGDGTRLSIL.

The rearrangement joins TRBV14 to TRBJ1-1; D unclear. V gave up 4 bases and J gave up 1 base, with 19 bases separating them. CDR3 size: 17 residues. Germline V gene sequence: CDR1 SGHDN, CDR2 FVKESK. The CDR3 region is CASSRAGPSIRNTEAFF. The CDR3 coding sequence is TGTGCCAGCAGCCGTGCTGGGCCCTCCATCCGGAACACTGAAGCTTTCTTT.

The chain uses TRBV7-9 and TRBJ2-2, with 12 nucleotides matching TRBD1. With V trimmed by 8 bases and J by 5 bases, 18 bases remained unmatched. The CDR3 totals 19 residues. Germline CDR1 is SEHNR and CDR2 is FQNEAQ (reference sequence). CDR3 in amino acids: CASPPGSIPGQGATGELFF. The CDR3 nucleotides are TGTGCCAGCCCCCCCGGTTCCATACCGGGACAGGGGGCGACCGGGGAGCTGTTTTTT.

As DNA, the CDR3 is TGTGCCAGCAGCGTAGGATCAACCGAGACCCAGTACTTC. Amino acid sequence: CASSVGSTETQYF. V is TRBV9 and J is TRBJ2-5; D remains unclear. V lost 0 bases, J lost 5 bases, and 8 bases lay in between. Germline CDR1 and CDR2: SGDLS and YYNGEE. The CDR3 is 13 residues long.